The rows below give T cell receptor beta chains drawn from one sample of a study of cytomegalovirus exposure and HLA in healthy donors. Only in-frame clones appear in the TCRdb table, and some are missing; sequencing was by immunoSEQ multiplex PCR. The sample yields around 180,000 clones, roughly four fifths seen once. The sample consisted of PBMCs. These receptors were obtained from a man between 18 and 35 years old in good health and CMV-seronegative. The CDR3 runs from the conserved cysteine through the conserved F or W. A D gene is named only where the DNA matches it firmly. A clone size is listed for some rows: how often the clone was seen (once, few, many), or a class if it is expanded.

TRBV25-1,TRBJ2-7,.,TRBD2,CASSDPSGSYEQYF,TGTGCCAGCAGTGACCCTAGCGGATCCTACGAGCAGTACTTC
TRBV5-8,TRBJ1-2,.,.,CASSLRLGPYGYTF,TGTGCCAGCAGCTTGCGTCTGGGGCCCTATGGCTACACCTTC
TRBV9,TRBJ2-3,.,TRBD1,CASSVDTGGTDTQYF,TGTGCCAGCAGCGTAGATACAGGGGGCACAGATACGCAGTATTTT
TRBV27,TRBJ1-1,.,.,CASSLSTGVGTEAFF,TGTGCCAGCAGTTTATCGACGGGAGTGGGGACTGAAGCTTTCTTT
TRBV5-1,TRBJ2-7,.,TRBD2,CASKLAGPYEQYF,TGCGCCAGTAAACTAGCGGGTCCCTACGAGCAGTACTTC
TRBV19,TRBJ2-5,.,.,CASIILLGPTETQYF,TGTGCCAGTATAATTCTACTAGGACCCACCGAGACCCAGTACTTC
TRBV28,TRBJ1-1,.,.,CASRSTEAFF,TGTGCCAGCAGGAGCACTGAAGCTTTCTTT
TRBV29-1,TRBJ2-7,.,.,CSVGGASYEQYF,TGCAGCGTGGGGGGGGCCTCCTACGAGCAGTACTTC
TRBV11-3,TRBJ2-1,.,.,CASSHGGSRNEQFF,TGTGCCAGCAGCCATGGTGGGAGTCGGAATGAGCAGTTCTTC
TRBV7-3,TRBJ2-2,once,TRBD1,CASSPTGANTGELFF,TGTGCCAGCAGCCCCACAGGGGCGAACACCGGGGAGCTGTTTTTT
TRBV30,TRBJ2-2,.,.,CAWSRGTGELFF,TGTGCCTGGAGTAGGGGCACCGGGGAGCTGTTTTTT